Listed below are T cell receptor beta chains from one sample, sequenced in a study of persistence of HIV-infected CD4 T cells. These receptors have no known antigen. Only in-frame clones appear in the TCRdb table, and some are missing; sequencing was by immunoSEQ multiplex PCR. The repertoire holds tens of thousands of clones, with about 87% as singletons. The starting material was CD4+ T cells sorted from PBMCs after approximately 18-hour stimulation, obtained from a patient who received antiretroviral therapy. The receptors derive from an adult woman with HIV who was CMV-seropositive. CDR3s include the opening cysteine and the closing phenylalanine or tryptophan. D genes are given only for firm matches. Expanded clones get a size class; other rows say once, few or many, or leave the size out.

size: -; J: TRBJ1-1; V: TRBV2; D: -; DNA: TGTGCCAGCACACCTCAAGGGGACACTGAAGCTTTCTTT; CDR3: CASTPQGDTEAFF
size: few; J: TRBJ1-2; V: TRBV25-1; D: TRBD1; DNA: TGTGCCAGCAGTGATGTAGGTCAGGGGGTGGACTATGGCTACACCTTC; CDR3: CASSDVGQGVDYGYTF
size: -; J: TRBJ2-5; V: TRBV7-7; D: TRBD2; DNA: TGTGCCAGCAGCTTAGACGGGCTAGCGGGGGGGCCGAGGCAAGAGACCCAGTACTTC; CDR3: CASSLDGLAGGPRQETQYF
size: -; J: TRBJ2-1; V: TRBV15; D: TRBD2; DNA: TGTGCCACCAGCAGAGTTGTACCGGGGGGGCGAAATGAGCAGTTCTTC; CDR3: CATSRVVPGGRNEQFF
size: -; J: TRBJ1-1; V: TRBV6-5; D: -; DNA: TGTGCCAGCAATCGTGGGGGCTTGAACACTGAAGCTTTCTTT; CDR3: CASNRGGLNTEAFF
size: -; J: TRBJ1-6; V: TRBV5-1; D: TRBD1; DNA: TGCGCCAGCGGACCCGGGACAGGGGAATCACCCCTCCACTTT; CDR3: CASGPGTGESPLHF
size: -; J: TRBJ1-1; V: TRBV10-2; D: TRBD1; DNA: TGCGCCAGCAGTCGACTCGACAGGGGGGTCGCTGAAGCTTTCTTT; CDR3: CASSRLDRGVAEAFF
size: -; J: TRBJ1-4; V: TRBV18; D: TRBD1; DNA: TGTGCCAGCTCCCCTGAAACAGGGGTCGAAGAAAAACTGTTTTTT; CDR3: CASSPETGVEEKLFF
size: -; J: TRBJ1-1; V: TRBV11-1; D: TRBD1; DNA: TGTGCCAGCAGCGCAGGACAGGGGTTGGGCACTGAAGCTTTCTTT; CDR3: CASSAGQGLGTEAFF
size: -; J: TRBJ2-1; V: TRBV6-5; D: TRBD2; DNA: TGTGCCAGCAGCCAATCGGGACTACTCTACAATGAGCAGTTCTTC; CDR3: CASSQSGLLYNEQFF
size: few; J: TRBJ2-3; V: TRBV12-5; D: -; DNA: TGTGCTAGTGGTTTTTACGGGGTCACAGATACGCAGTATTTT; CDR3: CASGFYGVTDTQYF
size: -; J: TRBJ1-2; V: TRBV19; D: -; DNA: TGTGCCAGTAGTATGACTCATTCTCGGACAGACAGCTATGGCTACACCTTC; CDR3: CASSMTHSRTDSYGYTF
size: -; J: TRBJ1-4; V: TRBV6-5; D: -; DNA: TGTGCCAGCAGTTACTCGAATCCACAGAATGAAAAACTGTTTTTT; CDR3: CASSYSNPQNEKLFF
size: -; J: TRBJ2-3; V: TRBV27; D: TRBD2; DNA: TGTGCCAGCAGTTTATATCGTCGGACCGGGAGCGGGGGTCCCCCCGCGGGGACGCAGTATTTT; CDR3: CASSLYRRTGSGGPPAGTQYF
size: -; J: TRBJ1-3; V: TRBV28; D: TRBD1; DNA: TGTGCCAGCACCCAGGGGGGCTCTGGAAACACCATATATTTT; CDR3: CASTQGGSGNTIYF
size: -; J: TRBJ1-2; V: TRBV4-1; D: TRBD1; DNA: TGCGCCAGCAGCCGCACCTCGGGACAGCCCGGGGTCGACTATGGCTACACCTTC; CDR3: CASSRTSGQPGVDYGYTF
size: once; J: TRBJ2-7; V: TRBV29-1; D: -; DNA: TGCAGTACTCGGACGGGATCCTACGAGCAGTACTTC; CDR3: CSTRTGSYEQYF
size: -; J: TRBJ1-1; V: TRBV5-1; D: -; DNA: TGCGCCAGCAGCTGGGGACAAGAGAGCACTGAAGCTTTCTTT; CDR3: CASSWGQESTEAFF
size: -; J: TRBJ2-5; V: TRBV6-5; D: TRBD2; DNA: TGTGCCAGCAGTCACCCCAGCGGGAACCAAGAGACCCAGTACTTC; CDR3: CASSHPSGNQETQYF
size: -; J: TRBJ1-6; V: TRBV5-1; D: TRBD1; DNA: TGCGCCAGCAGCTTGGCCGCCGGGACAGGGCTTTCACCCCTCCACTTT; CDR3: CASSLAAGTGLSPLHF
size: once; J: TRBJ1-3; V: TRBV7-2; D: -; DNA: TGTGCCAGCAGCTTAGGACTTACGGGGGACACCATATATTTT; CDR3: CASSLGLTGDTIYF
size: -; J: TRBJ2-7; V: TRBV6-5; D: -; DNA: TGTGCCAGCACCAGGGCCTACGAGCAGTACTTC; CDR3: CASTRAYEQYF
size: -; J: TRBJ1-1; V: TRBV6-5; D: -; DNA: TGTGCCAGCACGGGGGGGCAGTCTATGAACACTGAAGCTTTCTTT; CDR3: CASTGGQSMNTEAFF
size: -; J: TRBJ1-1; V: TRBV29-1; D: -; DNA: TGCAGCGTTCTTCAGACCGGGCGGGGGGAGGCTTTCTTT; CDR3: CSVLQTGRGEAFF
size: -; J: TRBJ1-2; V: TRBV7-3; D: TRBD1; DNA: TGTGCCAGCAGTTCCTTCAGACAGGGGGAAATCGGTGGCTACACCTTC; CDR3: CASSSFRQGEIGGYTF
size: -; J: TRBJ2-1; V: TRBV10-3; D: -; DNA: TGTGCCATCACAGACGGTAGCTCCTACAATGAGCAGTTCTTC; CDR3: CAITDGSSYNEQFF
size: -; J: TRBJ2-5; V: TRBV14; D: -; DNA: TGTGCCAGCAGCCCGTTAAGGGGGGATCAAGAGACCCAGTACTTC; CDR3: CASSPLRGDQETQYF
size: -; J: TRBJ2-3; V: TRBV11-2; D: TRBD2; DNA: TGTGCCAGCAGCTCCTTATTCGGGGGGGCGGATACGCAGTATTTT; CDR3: CASSSLFGGADTQYF
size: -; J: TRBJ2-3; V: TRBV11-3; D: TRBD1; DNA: TGTGCCAGCAGCTGGGACAGGGAGGGAGATACGCAGTATTTT; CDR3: CASSWDREGDTQYF
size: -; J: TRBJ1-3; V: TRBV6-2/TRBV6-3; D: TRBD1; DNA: TGTGCCAGCAGCCCCAGGACAGGGGTGGGCTACACCATATATTTT; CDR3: CASSPRTGVGYTIYF
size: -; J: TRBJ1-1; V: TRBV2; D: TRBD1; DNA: TGTGCCAGCAGTGTAGCCAGGGGGGGCACTGAAGCTTTCTTT; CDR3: CASSVARGGTEAFF
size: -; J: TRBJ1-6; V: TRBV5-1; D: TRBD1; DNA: TGCGCCAGCAGCTCGGGACAGGCGGATTCACCCCTCCACTTT; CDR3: CASSSGQADSPLHF
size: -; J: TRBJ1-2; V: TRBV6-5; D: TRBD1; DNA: TGTGCCAGCCACGACAGGGTAAATGGCTACACCTTC; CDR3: CASHDRVNGYTF
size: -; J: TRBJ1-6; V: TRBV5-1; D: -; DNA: TGCGCCAGCAGCTTGGGGTCACGGGGGGCTCGTAATTCACCCCTCCACTTT; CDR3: CASSLGSRGARNSPLHF
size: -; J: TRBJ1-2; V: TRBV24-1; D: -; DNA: TGTGCCACCAGTGATTTGCACGGACTTTATGGCTACACCTTC; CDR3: CATSDLHGLYGYTF
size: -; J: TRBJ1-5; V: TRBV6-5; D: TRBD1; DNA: TGTGCCAGCAGCCATAATAGACAGGGAAATCAGCCCCAGCATTTT; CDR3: CASSHNRQGNQPQHF
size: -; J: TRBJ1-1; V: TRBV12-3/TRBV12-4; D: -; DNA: TGTGCCAGCAGTTTAGGGATTTTTGAAGCTTTCTTT; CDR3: CASSLGIFEAFF
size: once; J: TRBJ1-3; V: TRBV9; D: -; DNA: TGTGCCAGCAGCGTACGAGGGACTGCCGGAAACACCATATATTTT; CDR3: CASSVRGTAGNTIYF
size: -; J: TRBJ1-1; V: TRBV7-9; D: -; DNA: TGTGCCAGCAGCTTATCGTTAGGGAGTCCTGAAGCTTTCTTT; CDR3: CASSLSLGSPEAFF
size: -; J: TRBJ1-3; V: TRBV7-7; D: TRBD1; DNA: TGTGCCAGCAGCAAGGACAGGGGCTCTGGAAACACCATATATTTT; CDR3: CASSKDRGSGNTIYF
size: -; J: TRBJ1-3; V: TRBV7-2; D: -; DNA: TGTGCCAGCAGCTTAGAACATTACTCTGGAAACACCATATATTTT; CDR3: CASSLEHYSGNTIYF
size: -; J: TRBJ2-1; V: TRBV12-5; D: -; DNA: TGTGCTAGTGGTTTGGTATGGGCGGGGAACCACTACAATGAGCAGTTCTTC; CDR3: CASGLVWAGNHYNEQFF
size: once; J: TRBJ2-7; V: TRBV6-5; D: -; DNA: TGTGCCAGCAGTTACCACGCAGAGGGGGCCTACGAGCAGTACTTC; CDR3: CASSYHAEGAYEQYF
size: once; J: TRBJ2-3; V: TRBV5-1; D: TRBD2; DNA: TGCGCCAGCAGCTTGGGCCTAGCGGGGTTAGATACGCAGTATTTT; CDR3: CASSLGLAGLDTQYF
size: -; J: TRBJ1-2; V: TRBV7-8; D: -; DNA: TGTGCCAGCAGCTTAGAGGCTGGCTACACCTTC; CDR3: CASSLEAGYTF
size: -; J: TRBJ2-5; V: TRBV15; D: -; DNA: TGTGCCACCAGCAGAGGGGCGGGTAGCGGCCAAGAGACCCAGTACTTC; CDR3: CATSRGAGSGQETQYF
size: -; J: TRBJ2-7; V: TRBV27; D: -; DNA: TGTGCCAGCAGGGCCCACTACGAGCAGTACTTC; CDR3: CASRAHYEQYF
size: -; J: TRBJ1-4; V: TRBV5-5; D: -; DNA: TGTGCCAGCAGGAACGGACGGGCGGGCGAAAAACTGTTTTTT; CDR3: CASRNGRAGEKLFF